The sequence of this TCR beta chain was determined in a study of CD8 T cells in Susac syndrome. As for the study in general: Among the sequenced Susac syndrome patients, roughly six had active disease while 8 or 9 were in remission.

Bulk CD8+ and CD4+ cells came from magnetic negative isolation; CD8+ TEMRA by FACS. In regard to this clonotype: Its antigen remains unidentified.

Whole-study findings and limits: It was acknowledged in the study that the number of individuals who were included in its TCR sequencing and HLA analysis was relatively small.

The germline V and J ends were trimmed by 3 bases and 8 bases, with 12 bases remaining between them. Germline CDR1 is SGDLS and CDR2 is YYNGEE. The length of the CDR3 is 13 residues. cDNA came from roughly 0.5 to 1 ug RNA primed by random hexamers. The immunoSEQ assay covered 54 Vbeta and 13 Jbeta segments for CDR3. TCRdb ran MiXCR on the immunoSEQ multiplex PCR reads and lists one entry per CDR3 protein. Seen here are some 130,000 distinct CDR3 sequences, roughly 94% observed once, and the top ten hold about 0.18%. The chain uses TRBV9 and TRBJ2-4; D may be TRBD2 (6 bases). Specimen: CD8+ T cells from PBMCs. This TCR derives from a human donor with Susac syndrome. CDR3 in amino acids: CASSEGWGDIQYF. The CDR3 coding sequence is TGTGCCAGCAGCGAGGGGTGGGGGGACATTCAGTACTTC.